Detailed here is one TCR beta chain. Its antigen is still unknown. This record belongs to a study of OX40 agonist ivuxolimab in advanced cancers. V was shortened by 3 bases and J by 4 bases, with 16 bases between the two germline ends. This CDR3 comprises 15 residues. Germline loops: CDR1 SGDLS, CDR2 YYNGEE. General study results and limits: Partial responders at 0.1-3.0 mg/kg had among the lowest clonal expansion.

The data were produced by immunoSEQ multiplex PCR, yet TCRdb's version contains in-frame clones alone and is incomplete. Among 43,000 or so clones listed, more than 75% were seen once. The clonotype originates from an adult with an advanced solid tumor such as melanoma, head and neck, liver or kidney cancer. The chain links TRBV9 to TRBJ1-1; D is possibly TRBD1 (6 bases). The sequencing used CD4+ or CD8+ T cells sorted from blood, collected in a trial of the OX40 agonist ivuxolimab. In DNA, the CDR3 is TGTGCCAGCAGCGCCGAAGGGGGGAGGAGCACTGAAGCTTTCTTT. Its protein is CASSAEGGRSTEAFF. The variable domain in full, with the rest retrieved from reference TRBV9 and TRBJ1-1, is DSGVTQTPKHLITATGQRVTLRCSPRSGDLSVYWYQQSLDQGLQFLIQYYNGEERAKGNILERFSAQQFPDLHSELNLSSLELGDSALYFCASSAEGGRSTEAFFGQGTRLTVV.